These T cell receptor beta chains were read from a single sample in a study of response to subunit inactivated influenza vaccine. TCRdb called the RT-PCR reads again in MiXCR, with one record for every CDR3 protein. The table has 250,000 to 350,000 distinct CDR3 sequences, roughly 22% seen once. The source material was PBMCs from blood, sampled about 20 months after vaccination. Receptors were obtained from a man aged 45 to 75 who received an inactivated influenza vaccine. Both conserved end residues are part of each CDR3. D genes are given only for firm matches. Part of the rows lack a size; the others show once, few, many or a class for expanded clones.

j_call v_call d_call clone_size cdr3_aa cdr3_nt
TRBJ1-4 TRBV20-1 . few CSARDGPGEKLFF TGCAGTGCTAGAGATGGGCCCGGCGAAAAACTGTTTTTT
TRBJ1-1 TRBV7-8 . few CASRLSTGGNTEAFF TGTGCCAGCAGACTCTCGACAGGCGGGAACACTGAAGCTTTCTTT
TRBJ2-1 TRBV29-1 . few CSVVRLADSYNEQFF TGCAGCGTCGTGAGATTAGCGGATTCCTACAATGAGCAGTTCTTC
TRBJ1-2 TRBV20-1 . few CSARWRANYGYTF TGCAGTGCTAGGTGGAGAGCTAACTATGGCTACACCTTC
TRBJ2-1 TRBV7-2 . . CASSPRGSYNEQFF TGTGCCAGCAGCCCTCGGGGCTCCTACAATGAGCAGTTCTTC
TRBJ1-4 TRBV4-3 TRBD1 . CASSHRGQRNEKLFF TGCGCCAGCAGCCACCGGGGACAGAGAAATGAAAAACTGTTTTTT
TRBJ1-2 TRBV6-2/TRBV6-3 . many CASSYGGRSYTF TGTGCCAGCAGTTACGGTGGCAGGAGCTACACCTTC
TRBJ2-5 TRBV29-1 . few CSVAGYQETQYF TGCAGCGTTGCAGGGTACCAAGAGACCCAGTACTTC
TRBJ1-5 TRBV3-1 . few CASIPPRGQPQHF TGTGCCAGCATTCCCCCCCGAGGACAGCCCCAGCATTTT
TRBJ1-2 TRBV4-1 . many CASSQVGGSYGYTF TGCGCCAGCAGCCAAGTTGGGGGGTCCTATGGCTACACCTTC
TRBJ2-7 TRBV7-8 . . CASSSRDGSYEQYF TGTGCCAGCAGCTCCCGGGACGGATCCTACGAGCAGTACTTC
TRBJ1-1 TRBV19 . few CASSMGGNTEAFF TGTGCCAGTAGTATGGGGGGGAACACTGAAGCTTTCTTT
TRBJ1-1 TRBV5-1 . . CASSFAANTEAFF TGCGCCAGCAGCTTTGCCGCGAACACTGAAGCTTTCTTT
TRBJ2-3 TRBV4-3 . . CASSQPPVGVNRGTDTQYF TGCGCCAGCAGCCAACCGCCGGTCGGGGTGAATAGGGGCACAGATACGCAGTATTTT
TRBJ1-1 TRBV13 . few CASSPMGSGGASTEAFF TGTGCCAGCAGCCCCATGGGATCTGGGGGCGCGAGCACTGAAGCTTTCTTT
TRBJ1-6 TRBV11-2 . few CASSLVGPYNSPLHF TGTGCCAGCAGCTTAGTTGGCCCTTATAATTCACCCCTCCACTTT
TRBJ2-1 TRBV3-1 . once CASSQVAGNEQFF TGTGCCAGCAGCCAAGTCGCCGGGAATGAGCAGTTCTTC
TRBJ1-4 TRBV30 . . CAGRMEKLFF TGTGCCGGAAGGATGGAAAAACTGTTTTTT
TRBJ1-4 TRBV27 TRBD1 few CASRMTGIGANEKLFF TGTGCCAGCAGAATGACAGGGATTGGGGCTAATGAAAAACTGTTTTTT
TRBJ2-1 TRBV3-1 TRBD2 . CASSHLAGDYNEQFF TGTGCCAGCAGCCACCTAGCGGGGGACTACAATGAGCAGTTCTTC
TRBJ2-4 TRBV27 . . CASSPTTVAKNIQYF TGTGCCAGCAGCCCCACGACAGTGGCAAAAAACATTCAGTACTTC
TRBJ2-3 TRBV5-1 . many CASRDGRGADTQYF TGCGCCAGCCGAGACGGACGAGGCGCAGATACGCAGTATTTT
TRBJ1-4 TRBV5-1 TRBD1 few CASADRASDEKLFF TGCGCCAGCGCAGACAGGGCGTCGGATGAAAAACTGTTTTTT
TRBJ2-1 TRBV2 . few CASSRTTYNEQFF TGTGCCAGCAGTAGGACGACTTACAATGAGCAGTTCTTC
TRBJ2-7 TRBV5-6 . . CASSLQGTVHEQYF TGTGCCAGCAGCTTGCAGGGCACGGTACACGAGCAGTACTTC